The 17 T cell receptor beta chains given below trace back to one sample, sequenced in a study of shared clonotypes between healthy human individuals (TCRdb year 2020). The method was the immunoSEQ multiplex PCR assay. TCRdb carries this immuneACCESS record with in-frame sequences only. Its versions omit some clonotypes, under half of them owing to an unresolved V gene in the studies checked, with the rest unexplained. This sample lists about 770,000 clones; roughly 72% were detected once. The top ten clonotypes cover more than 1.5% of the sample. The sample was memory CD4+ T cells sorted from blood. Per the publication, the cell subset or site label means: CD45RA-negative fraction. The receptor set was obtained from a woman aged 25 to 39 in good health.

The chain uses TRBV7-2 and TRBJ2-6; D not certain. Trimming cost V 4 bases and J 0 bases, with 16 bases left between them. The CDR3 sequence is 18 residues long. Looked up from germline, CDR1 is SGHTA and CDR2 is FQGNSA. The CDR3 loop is CASSSLPGGFSGANVLTF. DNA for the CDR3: TGTGCCAGCAGCTCCCTCCCCGGCGGTTTCTCTGGGGCCAACGTCCTGACTTTC. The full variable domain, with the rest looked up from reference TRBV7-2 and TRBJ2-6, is GAGVSQSPSNKVTEKGKDVELRCDPISGHTALYWYRQSLGQGLEFLIYFQGNSAPDKSGLPSDRFSAERTGGSVSTLTIQRTQQEDSAVYLCASSSLPGGFSGANVLTFGAGSRLTVL.

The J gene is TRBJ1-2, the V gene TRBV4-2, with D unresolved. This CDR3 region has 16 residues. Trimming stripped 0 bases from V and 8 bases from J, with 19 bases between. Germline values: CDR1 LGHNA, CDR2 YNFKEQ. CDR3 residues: CASSQEIAPREGGYTF. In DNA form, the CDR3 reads TGTGCCAGCAGCCAAGAGATCGCCCCGAGGGAAGGGGGCTACACCTTC.

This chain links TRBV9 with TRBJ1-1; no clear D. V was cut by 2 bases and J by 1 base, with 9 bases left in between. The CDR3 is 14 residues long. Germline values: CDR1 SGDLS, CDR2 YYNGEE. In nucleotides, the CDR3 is TGTGCCAGCAGCGTTGGGATAGGGAACACTGAAGCTTTCTTT. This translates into CASSVGIGNTEAFF. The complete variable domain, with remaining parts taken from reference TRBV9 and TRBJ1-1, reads DSGVTQTPKHLITATGQRVTLRCSPRSGDLSVYWYQQSLDQGLQFLIQYYNGEERAKGNILERFSAQQFPDLHSELNLSSLELGDSALYFCASSVGIGNTEAFFGQGTRLTVV.

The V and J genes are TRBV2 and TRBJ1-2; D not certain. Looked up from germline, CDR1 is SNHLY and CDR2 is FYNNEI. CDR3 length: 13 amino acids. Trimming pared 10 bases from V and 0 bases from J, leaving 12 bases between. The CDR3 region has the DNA TGTGCCATCCAGACGCTATCTAACTATGGCTACACCTTC. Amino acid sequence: CAIQTLSNYGYTF.

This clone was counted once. In nucleotides, the CDR3 is TGTGCCAGCAGCTTAGGAGCGGGAGTAGCCAAAAACATTCAGTACTTC. Translating it yields CASSLGAGVAKNIQYF. The gene calls are TRBV7-2 and TRBJ2-4; 8 nucleotides match TRBD2. The CDR3 has 16 residues. Germline-derived CDR1 and CDR2 are SGHTA and FQGNSA. The V segment lost 1 base and the J segment 0 bases; nucleotides outside the gene matches: 2.

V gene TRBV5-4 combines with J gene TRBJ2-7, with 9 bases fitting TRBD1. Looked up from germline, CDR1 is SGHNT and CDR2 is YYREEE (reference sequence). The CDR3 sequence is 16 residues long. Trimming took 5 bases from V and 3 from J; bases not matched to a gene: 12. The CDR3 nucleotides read TGTGCCAGCAGAGAGGTCCGGGACAGGGACTTCTACGAGCAGTACTTC. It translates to CASREVRDRDFYEQYF.

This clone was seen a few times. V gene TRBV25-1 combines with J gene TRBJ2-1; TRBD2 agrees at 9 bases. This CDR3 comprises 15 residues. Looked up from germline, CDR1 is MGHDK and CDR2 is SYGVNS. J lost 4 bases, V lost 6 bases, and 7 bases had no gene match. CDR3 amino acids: CASRSTSGLYNEQFF. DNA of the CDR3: TGTGCCAGCAGAAGCACTAGCGGGCTATACAATGAGCAGTTCTTC.

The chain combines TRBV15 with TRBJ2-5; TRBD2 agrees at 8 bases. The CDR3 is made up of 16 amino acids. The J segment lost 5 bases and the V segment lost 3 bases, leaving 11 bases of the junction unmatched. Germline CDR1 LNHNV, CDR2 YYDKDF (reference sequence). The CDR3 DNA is TGTGCCACCAGCAGCTTTAGCGGGAATGTTGTCGAGACCCAGTACTTC. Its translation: CATSSFSGNVVETQYF.

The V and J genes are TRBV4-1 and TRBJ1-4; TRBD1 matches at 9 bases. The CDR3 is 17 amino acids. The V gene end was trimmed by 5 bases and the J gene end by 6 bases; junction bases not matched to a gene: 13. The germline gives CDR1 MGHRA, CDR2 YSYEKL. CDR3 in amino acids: CASSSPGQGQLHEKLFF. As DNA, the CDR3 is TGCGCCAGCAGCTCACCGGGACAGGGACAACTCCATGAAAAACTGTTTTTT.

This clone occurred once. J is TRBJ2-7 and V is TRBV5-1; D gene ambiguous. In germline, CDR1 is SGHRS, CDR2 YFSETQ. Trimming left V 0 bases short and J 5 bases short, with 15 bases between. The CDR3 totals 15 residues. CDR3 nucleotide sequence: TGCGCCAGCAGCTTGGGTAGTCTAAACGTGAACGAGCAGTACTTC. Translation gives CASSLGSLNVNEQYF.

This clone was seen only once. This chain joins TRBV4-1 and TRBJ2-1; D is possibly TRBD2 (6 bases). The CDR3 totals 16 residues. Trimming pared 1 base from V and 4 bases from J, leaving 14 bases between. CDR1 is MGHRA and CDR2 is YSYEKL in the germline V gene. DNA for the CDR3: TGCGCCAGCAGCCAAGTCGGGGCTAGCGCATACAATGAGCAGTTCTTC. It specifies CASSQVGASAYNEQFF.

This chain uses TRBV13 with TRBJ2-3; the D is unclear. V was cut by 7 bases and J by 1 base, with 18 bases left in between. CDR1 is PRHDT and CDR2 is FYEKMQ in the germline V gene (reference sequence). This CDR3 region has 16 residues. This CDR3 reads CASNSYTPGGTDTQYF. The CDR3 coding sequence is TGTGCCAGCAACTCTTATACCCCGGGCGGCACAGATACGCAGTATTTT.

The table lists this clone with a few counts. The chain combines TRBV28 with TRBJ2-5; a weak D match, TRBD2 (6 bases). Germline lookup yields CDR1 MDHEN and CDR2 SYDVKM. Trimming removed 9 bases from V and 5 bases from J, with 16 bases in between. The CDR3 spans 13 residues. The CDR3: CASIYQAGETQYF. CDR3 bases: TGTGCCAGTATTTACCAGGCGGGGGAGACCCAGTACTTC.

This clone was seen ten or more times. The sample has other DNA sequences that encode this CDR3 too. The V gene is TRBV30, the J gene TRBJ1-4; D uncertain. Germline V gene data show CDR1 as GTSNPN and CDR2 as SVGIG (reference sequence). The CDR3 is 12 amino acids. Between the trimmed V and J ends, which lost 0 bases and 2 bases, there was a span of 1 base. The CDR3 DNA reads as TGTGCCTGGAGTGTCACTAATGAAAAACTGTTTTTT. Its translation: CAWSVTNEKLFF.

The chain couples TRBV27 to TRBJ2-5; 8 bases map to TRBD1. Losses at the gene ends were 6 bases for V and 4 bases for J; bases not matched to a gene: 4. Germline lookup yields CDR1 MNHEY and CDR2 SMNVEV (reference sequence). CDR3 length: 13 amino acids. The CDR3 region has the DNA TGTGCCAGCAGGAAAACAGGGGGAGAGACCCAGTACTTC. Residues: CASRKTGGETQYF.

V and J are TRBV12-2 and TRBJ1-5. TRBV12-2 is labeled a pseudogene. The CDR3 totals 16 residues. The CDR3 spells CASRLRPTYSNQPQHF. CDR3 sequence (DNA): TGTGCAAGTCGCTTAAGGCCTACTTATAGCAATCAGCCCCAGCATTTT.

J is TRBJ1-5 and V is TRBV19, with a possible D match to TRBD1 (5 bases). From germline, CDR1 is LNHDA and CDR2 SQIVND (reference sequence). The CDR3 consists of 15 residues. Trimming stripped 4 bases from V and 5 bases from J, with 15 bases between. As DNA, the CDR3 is TGTGCCAGTAGTAAGGTGCCGGACACCTATCAGCCCCAGCATTTT. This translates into CASSKVPDTYQPQHF.